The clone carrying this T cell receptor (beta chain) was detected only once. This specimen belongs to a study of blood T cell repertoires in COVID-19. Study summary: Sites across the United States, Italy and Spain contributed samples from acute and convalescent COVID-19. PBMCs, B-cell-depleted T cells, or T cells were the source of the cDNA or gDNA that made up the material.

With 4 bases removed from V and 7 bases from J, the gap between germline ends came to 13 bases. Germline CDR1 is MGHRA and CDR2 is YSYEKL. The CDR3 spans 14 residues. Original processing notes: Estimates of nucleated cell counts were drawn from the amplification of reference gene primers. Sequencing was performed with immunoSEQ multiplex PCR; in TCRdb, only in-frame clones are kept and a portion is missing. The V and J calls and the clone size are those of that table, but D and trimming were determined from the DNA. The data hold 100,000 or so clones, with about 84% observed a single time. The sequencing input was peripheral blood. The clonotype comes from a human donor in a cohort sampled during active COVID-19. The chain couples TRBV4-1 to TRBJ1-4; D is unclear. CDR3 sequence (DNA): TGCGCCAGCAGCCCAGTGGAACAGCCTGAAAAACTGTTTTTT. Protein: CASSPVEQPEKLFF.